This T cell receptor beta chain was found in a study of shared clonotypes between healthy human individuals. Study at large: The plates for each donor numbered three CD4 naive, three CD4 memory, two CD8 naive and one CD8 memory. Points from the study as a whole: Sorted-subset sequencing, rarefaction showed, was incomplete despite large depth.

Germline loops: CDR1 MNHNY, CDR2 SVGAGI (reference sequence). The V and J ends lost 0 bases and 11 bases respectively, with 11 bases between them. This CDR3 comprises 13 residues. Produced via immunoSEQ multiplex PCR; TCRdb's table is partial and in-frame only. This sample has some 2,000,000 clones, with around 95% found just once. Details on this clone: No antigen is known for it.

The receptor comes from a young man in good health. J is TRBJ1-5 and V is TRBV6-6; perhaps TRBD1 as D (6 bases). The sequenced sample consisted of naive CD4+ T cells sorted from blood. Regarding subset: CD45RA+ positively selected. This CDR3 is CASSYSTGGSQHF. The CDR3 coding sequence is TGTGCCAGCAGTTACTCGACAGGAGGGTCCCAGCATTTT.